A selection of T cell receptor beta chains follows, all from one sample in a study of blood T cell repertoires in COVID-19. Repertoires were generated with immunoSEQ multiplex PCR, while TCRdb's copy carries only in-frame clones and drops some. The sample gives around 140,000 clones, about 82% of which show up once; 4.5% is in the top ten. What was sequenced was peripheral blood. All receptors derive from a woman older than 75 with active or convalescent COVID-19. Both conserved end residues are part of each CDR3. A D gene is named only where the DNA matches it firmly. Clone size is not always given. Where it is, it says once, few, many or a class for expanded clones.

TGTGCCAGCAGCGTAACCCCGCTCAGCGGGGGGTACAATGAGCAGTTCTTC	CASSVTPLSGGYNEQFF	TRBV9	TRBJ2-1	-	TRBD2
TGTGCCAGCAGCCCGACAGGGTGGAGTGAGACCCAGTACTTC	CASSPTGWSETQYF	TRBV7-8	TRBJ2-5	-	TRBD1
TGTGCCAGCAGCTTGTTTTCGGGGGGGCGGGAGACCCAGTACTTC	CASSLFSGGRETQYF	TRBV5-4	TRBJ2-5	-	TRBD2
TGTGCCAGCAGCTCACATAACAGGGCAACTGAAGCTTTCTTT	CASSSHNRATEAFF	TRBV7-2	TRBJ1-1	-	-
TGTGCCACCGCGGGGGGGTCTGAGCAGTTCTTC	CATAGGSEQFF	TRBV6-6	TRBJ2-1	once	TRBD2
TGTGCCAGCAGCCAAGTTTCGAGCGGCGTAGGCTACACCTTC	CASSQVSSGVGYTF	TRBV3-1/TRBV3-2	TRBJ1-2	few	-
TGTGCCAGCAGCGTAGGGACAGGGGCCTACGAGCAGTACTTC	CASSVGTGAYEQYF	TRBV9	TRBJ2-7	few	TRBD1
TGTGCCTTTAATTCCGCGGGAGGCGTCAATGAGCAGTTCTTC	CAFNSAGGVNEQFF	TRBV30	TRBJ2-1	-	TRBD2
TGCGCCAGCGGCTTGTGGGACCTTACCGGGACAGCCTCAAGATACTCTGGAAACACCATATATTTT	CASGLWDLTGTASRYSGNTIYF	TRBV5-1	TRBJ1-3	-	TRBD1
TGTGCCAGCAGTAGCCCCAATAGGAGGATGAACACTGAAGCTTTCTTT	CASSSPNRRMNTEAFF	TRBV28	TRBJ1-1	-	-
TGTGCCAGCAGTTACGGTTCAGCAAGCGGAATAGCTTTCTTT	CASSYGSASGIAFF	TRBV6-6	TRBJ1-1	-	-
TGTGCCAGCAGTGAACTGACAGTAGCTTTCTTT	CASSELTVAFF	TRBV2	TRBJ1-1	few	-
TGTGCCAGCAGTGCTCTTTCCGGGACTAGTCTTAGCAATGAGCAGTTCTTC	CASSALSGTSLSNEQFF	TRBV27	TRBJ2-1	-	TRBD2
TGTGCCAGTAGGCCGGGGACAGGGGGCTTATACGAGCAGTACTTC	CASRPGTGGLYEQYF	TRBV19	TRBJ2-7	-	TRBD1
TGTGCCAGTACTCTCCCCGGGACAGGGGGCAGAAACACCATATATTTT	CASTLPGTGGRNTIYF	TRBV19	TRBJ1-3	-	TRBD1
TGTGCAGAAAGGGACTTTTCGCCCACTGAAGCTTTCTTT	CAERDFSPTEAFF	TRBV7-9	TRBJ1-1	few	-
TGTGCCAGCAGCGTAGACAGGGTTAGCAGTGGCTACACCTTC	CASSVDRVSSGYTF	TRBV9	TRBJ1-2	-	-
TGTGCCAGCAGTTCAACAGGGGAAACAGATACGCAGTATTTT	CASSSTGETDTQYF	TRBV28	TRBJ2-3	once	TRBD1
TGCGCCAGCAGCCCCTCTCAGGGTTACGAGCAGTACTTC	CASSPSQGYEQYF	TRBV5-1	TRBJ2-7	many	-
TGTGCCTGGAGTGAGGTAGGGGCAGGGGGATTTCAGCCCCAGCATTTT	CAWSEVGAGGFQPQHF	TRBV30	TRBJ1-5	-	TRBD1
TGCGCCAGCAGGGCGGGGTTAGGCCCCCCCCGAGGAGCTTTCTTT	CASRAGLGPPRGAFF	TRBV10-2	TRBJ1-1	-	-
TGTGCCAGAAAACTAGCGGGGGTAAAAACCGGGGAGCTGTTTTTT	CARKLAGVKTGELFF	TRBV5-3	TRBJ2-2	-	TRBD2
TGTGCCAGCAGTCTAAACAGGGGTCCCCAGCATTTT	CASSLNRGPQHF	TRBV12-3/TRBV12-4	TRBJ1-5	-	TRBD1
TGTGCCAGCAGCTTAGCGGGGGGAGGCTCCGGCAATCAGCCCCAGCATTTT	CASSLAGGGSGNQPQHF	TRBV7-8	TRBJ1-5	few	-
TGTGCCAGCAGACCAGCGGGGGCAGAGACCCAGTACTTC	CASRPAGAETQYF	TRBV27	TRBJ2-5	-	TRBD2
TGTGCCAGCACTTCGAGAGGGCAGGCTAACTATGGCTACACCTTC	CASTSRGQANYGYTF	TRBV28	TRBJ1-2	-	-
TGCAGCGTTGAGGACAGGGCGGGCACTGAAGCTTTCTTT	CSVEDRAGTEAFF	TRBV29-1	TRBJ1-1	-	TRBD1
TGTGCCAGCAGCCAAGAGGGCAGCACAGATACGCAGTATTTT	CASSQEGSTDTQYF	TRBV3-1/TRBV3-2	TRBJ2-3	many	-
TGTGCCAGCAGCCCCGAGCCACAGGGCCACGAGCAGTACTTC	CASSPEPQGHEQYF	TRBV9	TRBJ2-7	-	-
TGTGCCAGCTCACCACTTGTAAATGAAAAACTGTTTTTT	CASSPLVNEKLFF	TRBV18	TRBJ1-4	-	-
TGTGCCAGCAGCCCAATTACAGGGGCGCTGAAAAACATTCAGTACTTC	CASSPITGALKNIQYF	TRBV7-2	TRBJ2-4	-	TRBD1
TGTGCCAGCATCGAGGTCAAAAACATTCAGTACTTC	CASIEVKNIQYF	TRBV9	TRBJ2-4	-	-
TGTGCCAGCAGCGTAGCCTTGGCTAGCGGGGATGATACGCAGTATTTT	CASSVALASGDDTQYF	TRBV9	TRBJ2-3	-	TRBD2
TGTGCCGCCCAGGTATCGTCTGGAAACACCATATATTTT	CAAQVSSGNTIYF	TRBV6-5	TRBJ1-3	-	-
TGTGCCAGCAGCGCAAGGGACAGCTACACCGGGGAGCTGTTTTTT	CASSARDSYTGELFF	TRBV9	TRBJ2-2	few	TRBD1
TGTGCCAGCAGTCTGGGACTGCCGCGCTATGGCTACACCTTC	CASSLGLPRYGYTF	TRBV2	TRBJ1-2	-	-
TGTGCCAGCAGCCGGAAACATACAGGGGCCTACGAGCAGTACTTC	CASSRKHTGAYEQYF	TRBV6-5	TRBJ2-7	once	TRBD1
TGTGCCAGCAGCTTCACTGAGACAGGGGTCTACGAGCAGTACTTC	CASSFTETGVYEQYF	TRBV7-8	TRBJ2-7	-	TRBD1
TGTGCCAGCAGCCCACGACCTGGGACAGGGAATTCCTACAATGAGCAGTTCTTC	CASSPRPGTGNSYNEQFF	TRBV3-1/TRBV3-2	TRBJ2-1	-	TRBD1
TGTGCCAGCAGGCCCCGGGACACTAGCACAGATACGCAGTATTTT	CASRPRDTSTDTQYF	TRBV6-6	TRBJ2-3	-	-